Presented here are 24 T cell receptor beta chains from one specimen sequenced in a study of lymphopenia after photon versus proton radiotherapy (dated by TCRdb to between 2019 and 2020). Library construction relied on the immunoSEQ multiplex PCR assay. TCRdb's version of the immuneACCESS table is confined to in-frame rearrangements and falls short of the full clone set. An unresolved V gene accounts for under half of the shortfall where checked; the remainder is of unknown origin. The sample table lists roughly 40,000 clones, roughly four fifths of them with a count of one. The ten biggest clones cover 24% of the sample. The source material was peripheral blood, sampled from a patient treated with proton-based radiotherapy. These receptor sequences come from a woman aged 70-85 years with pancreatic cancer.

CDR3 amino acids: CASSLGLGQVGEKLFF. The CDR3 DNA is TGTGCCAGCAGCTTAGGGTTGGGGCAGGTCGGCGAAAAACTGTTTTTT. The chain is built from TRBV7-2 and TRBJ1-4; TRBD1 is a possible D gene (5 bases). The ends were cut back, 1 base at V and 8 bases at J, with 17 bases in the middle. The CDR3 totals 16 residues. The germline V gene encodes CDR1 SGHTA and CDR2 FQGNSA.

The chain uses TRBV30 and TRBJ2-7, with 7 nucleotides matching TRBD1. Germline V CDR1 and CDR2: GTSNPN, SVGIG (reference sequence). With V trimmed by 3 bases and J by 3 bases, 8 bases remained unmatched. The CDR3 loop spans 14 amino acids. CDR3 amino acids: CAWSYGTVSYEQYF. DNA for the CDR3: TGTGCCTGGAGCTACGGGACAGTGAGCTACGAGCAGTACTTC.

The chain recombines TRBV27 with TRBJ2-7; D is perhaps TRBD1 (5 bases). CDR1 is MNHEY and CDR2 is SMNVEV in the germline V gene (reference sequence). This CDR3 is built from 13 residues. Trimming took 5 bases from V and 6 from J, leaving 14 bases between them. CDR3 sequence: CASSPTVLSEQYF. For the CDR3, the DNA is TGTGCCAGCAGTCCGACAGTACTGAGCGAGCAGTACTTC.

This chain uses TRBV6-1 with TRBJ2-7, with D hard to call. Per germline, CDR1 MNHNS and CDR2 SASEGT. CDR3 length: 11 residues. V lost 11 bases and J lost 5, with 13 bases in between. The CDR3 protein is CAVRGRDEQYF. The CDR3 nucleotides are TGTGCCGTTAGAGGTAGGGACGAGCAGTACTTC.

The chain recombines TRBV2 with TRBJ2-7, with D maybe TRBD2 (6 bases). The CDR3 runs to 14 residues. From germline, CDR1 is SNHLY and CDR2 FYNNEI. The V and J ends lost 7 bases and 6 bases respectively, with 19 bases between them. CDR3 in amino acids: CASKLGGASSEQYF. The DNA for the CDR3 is TGTGCCAGCAAGTTGGGGGGAGCATCTAGCGAGCAGTACTTC.

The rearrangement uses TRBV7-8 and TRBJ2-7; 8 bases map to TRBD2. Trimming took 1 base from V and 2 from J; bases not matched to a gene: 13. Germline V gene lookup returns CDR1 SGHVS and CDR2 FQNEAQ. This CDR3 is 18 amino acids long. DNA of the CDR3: TGTGCCAGCAGCTTAGGACGGAGCGAACTAGCGGTACCCTACGAGCAGTACTTC. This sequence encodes CASSLGRSELAVPYEQYF. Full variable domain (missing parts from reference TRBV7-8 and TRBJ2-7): GAGVSQSPRYKVAKRGQDVALRCDPISGHVSLFWYQQALGQGPEFLTYFQNEAQLDKSGLPSDRFFAERPEGSVSTLKIQRTQQEDSAVYLCASSLGRSELAVPYEQYFGPGTRLTVT.

The CDR3 DNA follows: TGTGCCAGCAGTTTATCTTGGACGGCGGGAGGAGGACGAATTGGGGCCAACGTCCTGACTTTC. Its protein is CASSLSWTAGGGRIGANVLTF. The chain carries TRBV27 and TRBJ2-6, with TRBD2 matching over 8 bases. V shed 0 bases, J shed 3 bases, and the junction held 16 bases outside the gene matches. Germline V gives CDR1 MNHEY, CDR2 SMNVEV (reference sequence). The CDR3 spans 21 residues.

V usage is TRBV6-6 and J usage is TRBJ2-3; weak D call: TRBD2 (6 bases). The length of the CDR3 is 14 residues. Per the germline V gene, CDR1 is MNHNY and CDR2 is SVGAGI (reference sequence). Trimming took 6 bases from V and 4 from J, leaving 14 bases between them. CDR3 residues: CASRRDSNSDTQYF. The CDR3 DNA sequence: TGTGCCAGCAGGAGGGACTCTAACTCAGATACGCAGTATTTT.

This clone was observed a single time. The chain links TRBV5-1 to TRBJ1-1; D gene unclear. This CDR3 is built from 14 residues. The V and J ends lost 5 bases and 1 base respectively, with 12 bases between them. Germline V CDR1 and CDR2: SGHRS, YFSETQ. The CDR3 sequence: CASRTSAGNTEAFF. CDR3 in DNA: TGCGCCAGCAGGACTTCAGCGGGGAACACTGAAGCTTTCTTT.

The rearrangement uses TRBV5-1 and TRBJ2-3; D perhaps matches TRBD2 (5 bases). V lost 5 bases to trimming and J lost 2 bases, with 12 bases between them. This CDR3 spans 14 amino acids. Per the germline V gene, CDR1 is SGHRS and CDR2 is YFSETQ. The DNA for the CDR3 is TGCGCCAGCAGTCTTGGGAGAGACACAGATACGCAGTATTTT. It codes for CASSLGRDTDTQYF.

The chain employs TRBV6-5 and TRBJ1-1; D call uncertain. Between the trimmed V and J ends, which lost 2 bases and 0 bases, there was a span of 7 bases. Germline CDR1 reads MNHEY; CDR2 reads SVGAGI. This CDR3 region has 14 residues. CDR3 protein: CASSYRGLNTEAFF. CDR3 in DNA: TGTGCCAGCAGTTACCGTGGTTTGAACACTGAAGCTTTCTTT.

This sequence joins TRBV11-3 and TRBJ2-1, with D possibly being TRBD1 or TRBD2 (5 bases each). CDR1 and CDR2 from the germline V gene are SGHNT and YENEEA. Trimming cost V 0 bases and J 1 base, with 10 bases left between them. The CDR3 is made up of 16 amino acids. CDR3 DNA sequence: TGTGCCAGCAGCTTAGAAGGGACCAATTCCTACAATGAGCAGTTCTTC. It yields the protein CASSLEGTNSYNEQFF.

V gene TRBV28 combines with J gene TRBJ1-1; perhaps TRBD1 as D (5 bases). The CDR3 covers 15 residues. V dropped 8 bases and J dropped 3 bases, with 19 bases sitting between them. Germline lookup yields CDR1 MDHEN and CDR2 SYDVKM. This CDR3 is CASEGPRSADTEAFF. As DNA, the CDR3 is TGTGCCAGCGAGGGGCCTCGAAGCGCGGACACTGAAGCTTTCTTT.

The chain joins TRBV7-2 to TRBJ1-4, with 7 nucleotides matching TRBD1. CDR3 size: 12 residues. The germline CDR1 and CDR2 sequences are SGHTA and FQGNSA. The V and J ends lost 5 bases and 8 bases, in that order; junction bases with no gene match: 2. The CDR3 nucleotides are TGTGCCAGCAGCCAGGGGGGGGAAAAACTGTTTTTT. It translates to CASSQGGEKLFF.

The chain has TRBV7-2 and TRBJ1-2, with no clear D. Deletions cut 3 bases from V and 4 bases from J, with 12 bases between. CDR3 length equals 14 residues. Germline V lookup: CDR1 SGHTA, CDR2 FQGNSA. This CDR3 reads CASSFRPDGYGYTF. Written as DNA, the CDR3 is TGTGCCAGCAGCTTCAGGCCGGATGGCTATGGCTACACCTTC.

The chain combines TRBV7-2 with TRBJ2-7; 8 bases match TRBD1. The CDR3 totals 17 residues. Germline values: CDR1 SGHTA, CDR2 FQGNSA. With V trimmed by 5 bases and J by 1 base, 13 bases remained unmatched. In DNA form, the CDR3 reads TGTGCCAGCAGCCCGCGCCCCTCCGGACAGGGTTCCTACGAGCAGTACTTC. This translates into CASSPRPSGQGSYEQYF.

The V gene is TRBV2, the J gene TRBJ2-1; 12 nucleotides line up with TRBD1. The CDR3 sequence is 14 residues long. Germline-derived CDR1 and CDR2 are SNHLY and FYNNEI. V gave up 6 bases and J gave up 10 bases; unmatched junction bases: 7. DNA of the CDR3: TGTGCCAGCAGCGGGACAGGGGGCCCAACAGAGCAGTTCTTC. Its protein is CASSGTGGPTEQFF.

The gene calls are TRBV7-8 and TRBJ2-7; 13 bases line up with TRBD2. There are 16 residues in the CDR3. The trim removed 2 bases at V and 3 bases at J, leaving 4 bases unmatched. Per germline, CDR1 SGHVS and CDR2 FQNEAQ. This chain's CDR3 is CASSLRGLAGDYEQYF. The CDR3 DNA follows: TGTGCCAGCAGCTTAAGAGGACTAGCGGGGGACTACGAGCAGTACTTC.

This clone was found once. CDR3 protein: CASIRAGGPSYEQYF. CDR3 nucleotides: TGTGCCAGCATAAGGGCGGGGGGCCCCTCCTACGAGCAGTACTTC. The chain combines TRBV6-4 with TRBJ2-7; 8 nucleotides align to TRBD2. Germline CDR1 and CDR2: MRHNA and SNTAGT. The CDR3 sequence is 15 residues long. Unmatched junction bases numbered 8, after V lost 7 bases and J lost 0 bases.

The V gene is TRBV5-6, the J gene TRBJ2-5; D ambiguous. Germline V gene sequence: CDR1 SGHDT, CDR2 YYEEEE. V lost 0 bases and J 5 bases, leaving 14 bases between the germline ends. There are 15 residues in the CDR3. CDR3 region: CASSLEVRIEETQYF. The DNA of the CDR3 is TGTGCCAGCAGCTTGGAAGTCAGGATCGAGGAGACCCAGTACTTC.

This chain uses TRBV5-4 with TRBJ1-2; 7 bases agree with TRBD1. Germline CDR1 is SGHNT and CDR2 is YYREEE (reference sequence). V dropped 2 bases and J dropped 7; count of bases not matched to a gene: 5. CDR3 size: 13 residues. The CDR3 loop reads CASSFGTVGGYTF. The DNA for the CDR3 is TGTGCCAGCAGCTTCGGGACAGTGGGTGGCTACACCTTC.

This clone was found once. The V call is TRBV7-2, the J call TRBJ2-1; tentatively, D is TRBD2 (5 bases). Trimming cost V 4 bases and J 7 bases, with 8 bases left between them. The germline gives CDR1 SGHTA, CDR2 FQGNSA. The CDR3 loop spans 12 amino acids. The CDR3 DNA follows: TGTGCCAGCAGCTCTAGCAGGAATGAGCAGTTCTTC. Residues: CASSSSRNEQFF.

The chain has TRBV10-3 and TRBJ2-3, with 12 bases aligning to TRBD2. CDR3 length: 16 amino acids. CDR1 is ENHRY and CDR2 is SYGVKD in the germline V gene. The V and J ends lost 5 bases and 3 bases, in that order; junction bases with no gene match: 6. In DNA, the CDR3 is TGTGCCATCAGTCGACTAGCGGGAGAGGGGACAGATACGCAGTATTTT. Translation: CAISRLAGEGTDTQYF.

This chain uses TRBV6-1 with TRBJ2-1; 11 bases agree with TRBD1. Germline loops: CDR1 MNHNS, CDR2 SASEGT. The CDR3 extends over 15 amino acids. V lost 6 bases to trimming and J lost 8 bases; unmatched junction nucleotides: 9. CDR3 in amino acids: CASRADRGLVDEQFF. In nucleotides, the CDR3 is TGTGCCAGCAGAGCGGACAGGGGGCTTGTGGATGAGCAGTTCTTC.